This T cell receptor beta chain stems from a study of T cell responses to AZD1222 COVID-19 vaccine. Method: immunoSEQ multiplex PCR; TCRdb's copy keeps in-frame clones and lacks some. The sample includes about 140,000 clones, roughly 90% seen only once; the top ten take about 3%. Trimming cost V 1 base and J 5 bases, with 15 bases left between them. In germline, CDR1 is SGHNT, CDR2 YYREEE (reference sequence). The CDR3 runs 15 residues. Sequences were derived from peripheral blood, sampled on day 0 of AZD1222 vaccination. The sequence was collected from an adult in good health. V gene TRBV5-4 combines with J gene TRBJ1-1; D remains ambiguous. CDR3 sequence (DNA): TGTGCCAGCAGCTTGCGAAAAACTGGGAAGACTGAAGCTTTCTTT. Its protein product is CASSLRKTGKTEAFF.